The present T cell receptor (beta chain) was sequenced within a study of T cells expressing NK-cell markers (dated by TCRdb to about 2020). In terms of the full investigation: Three sorted T-cell subsets (CD3+CD56+NKG2C+, CD3+CD56+NKG2C- and CD3+CD56-NKG2C+) from fewer than 10 donors had their TCR beta-chain repertoires profiled. Seven of the eight sequenced donors were HCMV-seropositive and one was HCMV-seronegative. All eight donors whose samples were sequenced were randomly selected healthy volunteers, three of them men and five women. The libraries were sequenced on Illumina HiSeq 2000/2500, MiSeq or NextSeq, producing 2 x 150 bp reads. Overall study outcomes, separate from this receptor: Whether the expanded NKG2C-expressing T cell clones were specific for HCMV antigens was left unclear. Those dominant clonotypes were again the most abundant among CD3+CD56-NKG2C+ cells in several donors, at about 25-65%. In six donors, the dominant CD3+CD56+NKG2C+ clonotypes ranked among the top 10 CD8+ clonotypes, making up 1.0-7.0% of CD8+ T cells.

These reads were obtained on an Illumina HiSeq 2000. 5'RACE template switching, by which a universal primer site and unique molecular identifiers were added, was used to make TCR beta cDNA libraries. cDNA synthesis was primed from the TCR beta constant segment, followed by two successive PCR amplification steps. The original methods were these. Reads were demultiplexed and grouped by UMI with MIGEC, and clonotypes were assembled and quantified with MiTCR. To exclude erroneous sequences, any TCR cDNA sequence not supported by at least two reads was discarded. The tcR package was used for downstream repertoire analysis, and clonotypes were matched across fractions by CDR3 nucleotide sequence plus V segment. VDJmatch was used to annotate antigen specificity against VDJdb, with one amino acid substitution in CDR3 allowed. TCRdb reprocessed the reads into one record per CDR3 protein sequence, lacking DNA. None of the V and J calls come from the authors' own analysis; TCRdb made them. The sample table on file contains some 450,000 distinct CDR3 sequences. Approximately 6.8% of the sample is held by the ten biggest clonotypes.

Points on this clonotype: Its antigen specificity is not known.

To determine HCMV serostatus, a commercial ELISA kit was used to detect HCMV-specific IgG in serum. Ficoll density gradient centrifugation was used to isolate peripheral blood mononuclear cells from blood. The CDR3 holds 13 amino acids from the cysteine to the phenylalanine. Only the protein sequence is given. Sequences SQVTM (CDR1) and ANQGSEA (CDR2) are obtained from the germline V gene. Sequenced sample: blood T cells: a sorted CD56 or NKG2C T cell subset, CD4+ or CD8+ T cells, or bulk PBMC T cells (not recorded which). The source of this sequence is a woman between 18 and 69 years old in good health. Recombination connected TRBV29-1 to TRBJ2-2; TCRdb's assignment of TRBD1 cannot be checked, as there is no DNA. The CDR3 reads CSVGQGGAGELFF.